The rows below give T cell receptor beta chains drawn from one sample of a study of response to subunit inactivated influenza vaccine. Each CDR3 protein is one row after TCRdb ran MiXCR on the RT-PCR reads. The sample records roughly 170,000 distinct CDR3 sequences, approximately 8.7% being singletons. Sequences were derived from non-naive T cells sorted from PBMCs, sampled on the day of vaccination. These receptors were obtained from a man in his fifties or sixties who received an inactivated influenza vaccine. Each CDR3 is given with its conserved first and last residue. The order of the fields is J gene, D gene, clone size, V gene, CDR3 DNA, CDR3 protein. The D gene is left open where the match is weak. Only some rows state a clone size, as once, few, many or a class for expanded clones.

>TRBJ1-2|-|-|TRBV7-9
TGTGCCAGCAGGGTAGCGGGTAGGAGAGCTAACTATGGCTACACCTTC
CASRVAGRRANYGYTF
>TRBJ2-5|TRBD2|many|TRBV5-6
TGTGCCAGCAGCGGAACCGGGACTAGCGGGGAGACCCAGTACTTC
CASSGTGTSGETQYF
>TRBJ2-4|-|-|TRBV18
TGTGCCAGCTCACTCTCCACCTTAGCCAAAAACATTCAGTACTTC
CASSLSTLAKNIQYF
>TRBJ2-3|TRBD1|many|TRBV7-9
TGTGCCAGCAGCTCAACAGGGGGCCCCGATACGCAGTATTTT
CASSSTGGPDTQYF
>TRBJ2-7|-|-|TRBV5-1
TGCGCCAGCAGCCCCGACAGCAGCCTTTCCTACGAGCAGTACTTC
CASSPDSSLSYEQYF
>TRBJ2-6|-|few|TRBV28
TGTGCCAGTAGAAAATCTGGGGCCAACGTCCTGACTTTC
CASRKSGANVLTF
>TRBJ1-1|TRBD1|few|TRBV2
TGTGCCAGCAGTGAAGCGGCCAGGGGGGGGAACACTGAAGCTTTCTTT
CASSEAARGGNTEAFF
>TRBJ2-1|TRBD2|few|TRBV5-4
TGTGCCAGCAGCTTGGGGGGACTAGCGGGTAATGAGCAGTTCTTC
CASSLGGLAGNEQFF
>TRBJ2-1|TRBD2|many|TRBV20-1
TGCAGTGCTAGAGGCCTAGCGGGGCGCTACAATGAGCAGTTCTTC
CSARGLAGRYNEQFF
>TRBJ2-3|-|few|TRBV28
TGTGCCAGCAGTCGATCTGCGGGTCCGCAGTATTTT
CASSRSAGPQYF
>TRBJ2-3|TRBD2|few|TRBV7-2
TGTGCCAGCAGCTCGCAGTCTAGCGGGGGGAGCACAGATACGCAGTATTTT
CASSSQSSGGSTDTQYF
>TRBJ2-5|-|-|TRBV7-6
TGTTCCAGCAGCTCCTTAGGGGGAGAGACCCAGTACTTC
CSSSSLGGETQYF
>TRBJ2-7|-|few|TRBV4-2
TGTGCCAGCAGCCCCGGTCCCGGATGCCCGCAGTACTTC
CASSPGPGCPQYF
>TRBJ2-6|-|few|TRBV7-9
TGTGCCAGCAGCCCTTTTTTGGGCTCTGGGGCCAACGTCCTGACTTTC
CASSPFLGSGANVLTF
>TRBJ1-1|-|-|TRBV6-1
TGTGCCAGCAGTGAAGGCCAGAGGGTATTTGCTTTCTTT
CASSEGQRVFAFF
>TRBJ2-7|TRBD1|-|TRBV7-9
TGTGCCAGCGGGACAGCCACCTACGAGCAGTACTTC
CASGTATYEQYF
>TRBJ2-5|TRBD2|few|TRBV20-1
TGCAGTGCCTCCGGGACTAGCGGGAGGGCGGAGACCCAGTACTTC
CSASGTSGRAETQYF
>TRBJ2-2|-|-|TRBV6-2/TRBV6-3
TGTGCCAGCAGTTACTCGGGCAGGAGAATGAACACCGGGGAGCTGTTTTTT
CASSYSGRRMNTGELFF
>TRBJ1-1|-|few|TRBV18
TGTGCCAGCTCACCAGACAGGAGGACTGAAGCTTTCTTT
CASSPDRRTEAFF